Following are 28 T cell receptor beta chains from one sample sequenced in a study of blood T cell repertoires in COVID-19. Sequenced by immunoSEQ multiplex PCR; TCRdb stores in-frame clones only, minus some. The sample shows 110,000 or so clones, about 80% of them seen only once. Sequences were obtained from peripheral blood. Receptors originate from a man between 70 and 80 years old with acute or convalescent COVID-19.

This chain connects TRBV13 to TRBJ1-3; D not certain. V lost 3 bases to trimming and J lost 6 bases, with 12 bases between them. Germline V gene lookup returns CDR1 PRHDT and CDR2 FYEKMQ (reference sequence). The CDR3 covers 14 residues. The CDR3 loop reads CASSLWQQENTIYF. The CDR3 DNA follows: TGTGCCAGCAGCTTGTGGCAACAAGAAAACACCATATATTTT.

The genes are TRBV19 and TRBJ1-5; 7 nucleotides line up with TRBD1. The CDR3 runs 17 residues. The V and J ends lost 5 bases and 3 bases, in that order; junction bases with no gene match: 13. Germline CDR1 and CDR2: LNHDA and SQIVND (reference sequence). The chain's CDR3 is CASSPYTGVAYNQPQHF. CDR3 nucleotide sequence: TGTGCCAGTAGTCCCTATACAGGGGTGGCTTACAATCAGCCCCAGCATTTT.

This chain links TRBV27 with TRBJ2-5; 7 bases line up with TRBD1. The V gene's germline CDR1 is MNHEY and CDR2 SMNVEV (reference sequence). V shed 1 base, J shed 2 bases, and the junction held 7 bases outside the gene matches. This CDR3 is 16 amino acids long. CDR3 sequence: CASSLYSWDRQETQYF. The CDR3 DNA is TGTGCCAGCAGTTTATACTCCTGGGACAGACAAGAGACCCAGTACTTC.

The table lists this clone with a count of one. The chain employs TRBV3-1 (or the pseudogene TRBV3-2) and TRBJ2-2, with D perhaps TRBD1 (7 bases). Germline CDR1 reads LGHDT; CDR2 reads YNNKEL (reference sequence). V gave up 7 bases and J gave up 4 bases, with 22 bases separating them. The CDR3 consists of 17 residues. The CDR3 sequence is CASTHGWRGQGTGELFF. The CDR3 nucleotides read TGTGCCAGCACCCACGGCTGGAGGGGGCAGGGCACCGGGGAGCTGTTTTTT.

The chain is built from TRBV19 and TRBJ1-2; tentative D call: TRBD1 (6 bases). Trimming left V 5 bases short and J 3 bases short, with 19 bases between. The V gene's germline CDR1 is LNHDA and CDR2 SQIVND (reference sequence). CDR3 length equals 16 residues. The CDR3 bases are TGTGCCAGTAGTTTAACCGGGATCAGGGGCGACTATGGCTACACCTTC. Translation: CASSLTGIRGDYGYTF.

V is TRBV7-2 and J is TRBJ2-5; 10 bases fit TRBD2. The CDR3 spans 14 residues. CDR1 is SGHTA and CDR2 is FQGNSA in the germline V gene. V trimming: 3 bases; J trimming: 5 bases; junction bases outside the gene matches: 3. CDR3: CASSFQRGGETQYF. The CDR3 nucleotides are TGTGCCAGCAGCTTTCAGCGGGGGGGCGAGACCCAGTACTTC. The whole variable domain, filled in from reference TRBV7-2 and TRBJ2-5, reads GAGVSQSPSNKVTEKGKDVELRCDPISGHTALYWYRQSLGQGLEFLIYFQGNSAPDKSGLPSDRFSAERTGGSVSTLTIQRTQQEDSAVYLCASSFQRGGETQYFGPGTRLLVL.

The V gene is TRBV9, the J gene TRBJ2-3; D might be TRBD1 (6 bases). The length of the CDR3 is 17 residues. CDR1 is SGDLS, CDR2 YYNGEE, per germline. V dropped 0 bases and J dropped 0 bases, with 14 bases sitting between them. The CDR3 region has the DNA TGTGCCAGCAGCGTAGGAGGGGGTACGGATAGCACAGATACGCAGTATTTT. Its protein product is CASSVGGGTDSTDTQYF.

V usage is TRBV15 and J usage is TRBJ2-3; 7 bases map to TRBD2. CDR3 size: 16 residues. V was pared by 0 bases and J by 3 bases, with 6 bases of the junction left unmatched. The V gene's germline CDR1 is LNHNV and CDR2 YYDKDF (reference sequence). The CDR3 sequence is CATSRDLGGVTDTQYF. The CDR3 DNA reads as TGTGCCACCAGCAGAGATCTTGGGGGGGTAACAGATACGCAGTATTTT.

The chain uses TRBV9 and TRBJ2-1, with D hard to call. The CDR3 totals 15 residues. CDR1 and CDR2 (germline): SGDLS, YYNGEE. The V gene lost 0 bases and the J gene lost 8 bases, with 15 bases spanning the gap. The CDR3 reads CASSVGTGWVDEQFF. The CDR3 DNA reads TGTGCCAGCAGCGTAGGTACGGGTTGGGTCGATGAGCAGTTCTTC.

The genes are TRBV2 and TRBJ1-1; D possibly corresponds to TRBD1 (5 bases). Trimming took off 7 bases at V and 0 bases at J, with 12 bases between the two ends. The V gene's germline CDR1 is SNHLY and CDR2 FYNNEI. There are 14 residues in the CDR3. The CDR3 is CASNRQIMNTEAFF. As DNA, the CDR3 is TGTGCCAGCAATAGACAGATTATGAACACTGAAGCTTTCTTT.

V gene TRBV5-1 combines with J gene TRBJ2-7; 8 nucleotides line up with TRBD2. CDR3 length: 15 amino acids. Germline V lookup: CDR1 SGHRS, CDR2 YFSETQ. J was trimmed by 3 bases and V by 4 bases; bases with no gene match: 9. The CDR3 here is CASSKDTSGNYEQYF. Here the CDR3 DNA reads TGCGCCAGCAGCAAGGACACTAGCGGTAACTACGAGCAGTACTTC. The whole variable domain, remainder taken from reference TRBV5-1 and TRBJ2-7, is KAGVTQTPRYLIKTRGQQVTLSCSPISGHRSVSWYQQTPGQGLQFLFEYFSETQRNKGNFPGRFSGRQFSNSRSEMNVSTLELGDSALYLCASSKDTSGNYEQYFGPGTRLTVT.

The gene calls are TRBV5-1 and TRBJ2-5; 11 bases are a match to TRBD1. The CDR3 runs to 15 residues. Trimming at V came to 0 bases and at J to 5 bases, leaving 3 bases not matched to a gene. Germline V gives CDR1 SGHRS, CDR2 YFSETQ. Written as DNA, the CDR3 is TGCGCCAGCAGCTTGGGAGGGACAGGGGGTGAGACCCAGTACTTC. Amino acid sequence: CASSLGGTGGETQYF.

The chain uses TRBV27 and TRBJ1-2, with 7 bases fitting TRBD1. The V gene end was trimmed by 0 bases and the J gene end by 10 bases; junction bases not matched to a gene: 8. The CDR3 contains 14 residues. Germline CDR1 MNHEY, CDR2 SMNVEV (reference sequence). CDR3 sequence: CASSLSGGFETYTF. The CDR3 coding sequence is TGTGCCAGCAGTTTATCAGGGGGCTTTGAAACCTACACCTTC.

The chain joins TRBV28 to TRBJ1-6; possibly TRBD1 for D (5 bases). V was clipped by 1 base and J by 7 bases, with 17 bases between them. The CDR3 covers 17 residues. In germline, CDR1 is MDHEN, CDR2 SYDVKM. The CDR3 DNA is TGTGCCAGCAGTTTATTGGGGGGAGTCGACCTAAATTCACCCCTCCACTTT. It codes for CASSLLGGVDLNSPLHF. The full variable domain, in which reference TRBV28 and TRBJ1-6 provide the parts outside the CDR3, is DVKVTQSSRYLVKRTGEKVFLECVQDMDHENMFWYRQDPGLGLRLIYFSYDVKMKEKGDIPEGYSVSREKKERFSLILESASTNQTSMYLCASSLLGGVDLNSPLHFGNGTRLTVT.

The genes are TRBV5-1 and TRBJ2-6; D is unresolved. This CDR3 is 16 amino acids long. The germline V and J ends were trimmed by 4 bases and 0 bases, with 11 bases remaining between them. Germline V gene sequence: CDR1 SGHRS, CDR2 YFSETQ. The CDR3 DNA reads TGCGCCAGCAGCCCGACGGGTAGCTCTGGGGCCAACGTCCTGACTTTC. Translating gives CASSPTGSSGANVLTF.

This clone was recorded once. V and J are TRBV4-1 and TRBJ1-4; the D is unclear. Germline V gives CDR1 MGHRA, CDR2 YSYEKL. V lost 4 bases, J lost 1 base, and 10 bases lay in between. The CDR3 length is 15 residues. In nucleotides, the CDR3 is TGCGCCAGCAGCCTGGCCGCGGGAACTAATGAAAAACTGTTTTTT. The encoded protein is CASSLAAGTNEKLFF.

The chain uses TRBV30 and TRBJ1-1; no reliable D call. Germline CDR1 GTSNPN, CDR2 SVGIG (reference sequence). V was pared by 0 bases and J by 1 base, with 9 bases between. The CDR3 has 14 residues. CDR3 amino acids: CAWSVPQQNTEAFF. In DNA form, the CDR3 reads TGTGCCTGGAGTGTGCCACAGCAGAACACTGAAGCTTTCTTT.

The chain combines TRBV7-2 with TRBJ1-6; D uncertain. The CDR3 has 18 amino acids. V was shortened by 2 bases and J by 8 bases, with 22 bases between the two germline ends. Germline CDR1 and CDR2: SGHTA and FQGNSA. CDR3 sequence reads: CASSLIVASRGKDSPLHF. In nucleotides, the CDR3 is TGTGCCAGCAGCTTAATTGTTGCCTCCCGAGGGAAAGATTCACCCCTCCACTTT.

V gene TRBV18 combines with J gene TRBJ2-5; a weak D match, TRBD2 (5 bases). Germline loops: CDR1 KGHSH, CDR2 LQKENI. V dropped 3 bases and J dropped 1 base, with 12 bases sitting between them. The CDR3 spans 15 residues. The CDR3 loop reads CASSPVSGAQETQYF. The CDR3 nucleotides read TGTGCCAGCTCACCCGTAAGCGGAGCCCAAGAGACCCAGTACTTC.

This chain joins TRBV11-2 and TRBJ2-7, with 11 bases lining up with TRBD1. CDR1 and CDR2 from the germline V gene are SGHAT and FQNNGV. With V trimmed by 1 base and J by 3 bases, 2 bases remained unmatched. The CDR3 totals 15 residues. The CDR3 reads CASSLGTGGFYEQYF. In DNA form, the CDR3 reads TGTGCCAGCAGCTTAGGGACAGGGGGCTTCTACGAGCAGTACTTC.

This clone was detected only once. This specimen includes other DNA sequences encoding the same CDR3. This chain connects TRBV30 to TRBJ1-5; TRBD1 matches 8 bases. The ends lost 5 bases at V and 4 bases at J; junction bases unmatched: 4. CDR3 length: 13 amino acids. Looked up from germline, CDR1 is GTSNPN and CDR2 is SVGIG (reference sequence). The CDR3 loop is CAWSRQGNQPQHF. CDR3 bases: TGTGCCTGGTCAAGACAGGGGAATCAGCCCCAGCATTTT.

Only one count was recorded for this clone. Written as DNA, the CDR3 is TGTGCCACCAGTGATTTGCAGGCACCTTACTACAATGAGCAGTTCTTC. This encodes CATSDLQAPYYNEQFF. The gene calls are TRBV24-1 and TRBJ2-1; D call uncertain. Deletions cut 0 bases from V and 3 bases from J, with 11 bases between. CDR1 and CDR2 from the germline V gene are KGHDR and SFDVKD. The CDR3 extends over 16 amino acids.

The V and J genes are TRBV6-5 and TRBJ2-2; 8 bases match TRBD1. The junction had 10 bases not matched to a gene; V was cut back by 6 bases and J by 7 bases. Germline values: CDR1 MNHEY, CDR2 SVGAGI. The CDR3 spans 15 residues. The CDR3 bases are TGTGCCAGCAGATCGGGACAGGTTTGGGGCGGGGAGCTGTTTTTT. Its protein is CASRSGQVWGGELFF.

The CDR3 here is CASGQVEQPQHF. The CDR3, as DNA: TGTGCCTCTGGACAGGTTGAACAGCCCCAGCATTTT. V is TRBV12-3 or TRBV12-4 and J is TRBJ1-5; 7 nucleotides align to TRBD1. V was pared by 11 bases and J by 7 bases, with 8 bases of the junction left unmatched. The CDR3 spans 12 residues.

This chain links TRBV6-5 with TRBJ1-1, with 8 bases aligning to TRBD1. There are 14 residues in the CDR3. Losses at the gene ends were 10 bases for V and 6 bases for J; bases not matched to a gene: 13. Germline loops: CDR1 MNHEY, CDR2 SVGAGI. CDR3 amino acids: CAMSSGTGVPEAFF. Written as DNA, the CDR3 is TGTGCCATGTCCTCCGGGACAGGTGTTCCTGAAGCTTTCTTT.

The J gene is TRBJ2-7, the V gene TRBV30, with D uncertain. In germline, CDR1 is GTSNPN, CDR2 SVGIG (reference sequence). The CDR3 runs to 12 residues. V was clipped by 3 bases and J by 2 bases, with 8 bases between them. The CDR3 spells CAWRSYTYEQYF. The CDR3 nucleotides read TGTGCCTGGAGGTCGTATACCTACGAGCAGTACTTC.

V gene TRBV7-2 combines with J gene TRBJ2-3; D may be TRBD1 (5 bases). Deletions cut 2 bases from V and 5 bases from J, with 8 bases between. The germline V gene has CDR1 SGHTA and CDR2 FQGNSA. The CDR3 totals 13 residues. CDR3 residues: CASSLQGGDTQYF. The CDR3 bases are TGTGCCAGCAGCTTACAGGGTGGAGATACGCAGTATTTT. Full variable domain (rest looked up from reference TRBV7-2 and TRBJ2-3): GAGVSQSPSNKVTEKGKDVELRCDPISGHTALYWYRQSLGQGLEFLIYFQGNSAPDKSGLPSDRFSAERTGGSVSTLTIQRTQQEDSAVYLCASSLQGGDTQYFGPGTRLTVL.

This clone has more than one count but fewer than ten. This sequence joins TRBV14 and TRBJ1-1, with TRBD1 matching over 12 bases. The ends lost 4 bases at V and 8 bases at J; junction bases unmatched: 2. The germline gives CDR1 SGHDN, CDR2 FVKESK. The CDR3 length is 13 residues. CDR3 nucleotide sequence: TGTGCCAGCAGCCTCGGGACAGGGGGCGAAGCTTTCTTT. Translation: CASSLGTGGEAFF.